A single sample gave rise to the 22 T cell receptor beta chains below, sequenced in a study of cytomegalovirus exposure and HLA in healthy donors. The PCR was carried out with 60 Vbeta primers and 13 Jbeta primers. The assay was immunoSEQ multiplex PCR, and TCRdb's table has in-frame clones only and misses some. The repertoire table contains 200,000 to 250,000 clones. Input material: PBMCs. The source of these receptors is a woman in her twenties or thirties in good health and CMV-seropositive.

The chain has TRBV28 and TRBJ1-2, with 7 bases aligning to TRBD1. CDR1 is MDHEN and CDR2 is SYDVKM in the germline V gene. CDR3 length equals 14 residues. V shed 2 bases and J 6 bases; nucleotides not matched to a gene: 6. CDR3 residues: CASSLTRGKDGYTF. The CDR3 bases are TGTGCCAGCAGTTTAACCAGGGGGAAGGATGGCTACACCTTC.

The chain couples TRBV27 to TRBJ2-7; 8 bases are shared with TRBD1. Trimming took 3 bases from V and 3 from J; bases not matched to a gene: 22. CDR1 and CDR2 (germline): MNHEY, SMNVEV (reference sequence). CDR3 size: 20 residues. CDR3 nucleotide sequence: TGTGCCAGCAGTTTGAGGAGGCGGCGACAGGGGATACCGTCAGGCTACGAGCAGTACTTC. This codes for CASSLRRRRQGIPSGYEQYF.

V usage is TRBV5-6 and J usage is TRBJ2-3; D is perhaps TRBD2 (6 bases). The ends were cut back, 1 base at V and 0 bases at J, with 18 bases in the middle. CDR3 length: 18 amino acids. The germline V gene has CDR1 SGHDT and CDR2 YYEEEE. The CDR3 spells CASSLLGITGASTDTQYF. DNA of the CDR3: TGTGCCAGCAGCTTGTTAGGTATCACGGGAGCTAGCACAGATACGCAGTATTTT.

This rearrangement joins TRBV5-8 to TRBJ2-2, with 7 nucleotides matching TRBD2. With V trimmed by 3 bases and J by 2 bases, 4 bases remained unmatched. CDR3 size: 15 residues. Germline-derived CDR1 and CDR2 are SGHTS and YDEGEE. The CDR3 coding sequence is TGTGCCAGCAGCTGGGGGGGTTCTAACACCGGGGAGCTGTTTTTT. Translating it yields CASSWGGSNTGELFF.

The chain links TRBV6-1 to TRBJ2-2; D remains unclear. Trimming pared 2 bases from V and 1 base from J, leaving 8 bases between. This CDR3 comprises 15 residues. Germline V gene data show CDR1 as MNHNS and CDR2 as SASEGT. The CDR3 loop is CASSETAGNTGELFF. CDR3 sequence (DNA): TGTGCCAGCAGTGAAACCGCAGGGAACACCGGGGAGCTGTTTTTT.

This chain links TRBV18 with TRBJ2-7, with TRBD1 matching 11 bases. Germline-derived CDR1 and CDR2 are KGHSH and LQKENI. J gave up 4 bases and V 4 bases, and 9 bases lay outside the gene matches. The length of the CDR3 is 16 residues. The CDR3 DNA sequence: TGTGCCAGCTCACGGACAGGGGGCTCCAATAAGTACGAGCAGTACTTC. This encodes CASSRTGGSNKYEQYF.

This chain joins TRBV19 and TRBJ1-2, with 12 positions matching TRBD1. CDR3 size: 16 residues. The junction had 8 bases not matched to a gene; V was cut back by 5 bases and J by 4 bases. Germline V lookup: CDR1 LNHDA, CDR2 SQIVND (reference sequence). CDR3 in amino acids: CASSAPGTGGPYGYTF. CDR3 nucleotide sequence: TGTGCCAGTAGTGCCCCCGGGACAGGGGGCCCCTATGGCTACACCTTC.

The chain recombines TRBV5-1 with TRBJ1-2; weak D call: TRBD1 (6 bases). Germline CDR1 and CDR2: SGHRS and YFSETQ. V was cut by 4 bases and J by 8 bases, with 18 bases left in between. This CDR3 has 14 amino acids. The CDR3 reads CASSPGGGVGGYTF. CDR3 sequence (DNA): TGCGCCAGCAGCCCAGGCGGGGGCGTCGGAGGCTACACCTTC.

The V gene is TRBV6-5, the J gene TRBJ1-1; TRBD1 aligns across 7 bases. There are 14 residues in the CDR3. V lost 2 bases, J lost 5 bases, and 5 bases stayed unmatched. CDR1 and CDR2 from the germline V gene are MNHEY and SVGAGI. The CDR3 spells CASSYRLQGTEAFF. The CDR3 DNA reads TGTGCCAGCAGTTACCGACTACAGGGGACTGAAGCTTTCTTT.

V usage is TRBV7-2 and J usage is TRBJ2-2; tentatively, D is TRBD2 (6 bases). With 6 bases removed from V and 0 bases from J, the gap between germline ends came to 14 bases. The CDR3 sequence is 16 residues long. Germline CDR1 and CDR2: SGHTA and FQGNSA. The CDR3 sequence: CASSFARGTNTGELFF. CDR3 nucleotides: TGTGCCAGCAGTTTTGCCCGGGGGACGAACACCGGGGAGCTGTTTTTT. Full variable domain (rest looked up from reference TRBV7-2 and TRBJ2-2): GAGVSQSPSNKVTEKGKDVELRCDPISGHTALYWYRQSLGQGLEFLIYFQGNSAPDKSGLPSDRFSAERTGGSVSTLTIQRTQQEDSAVYLCASSFARGTNTGELFFGEGSRLTVL.

The chain couples TRBV5-1 to TRBJ1-1; 11 nucleotides align to TRBD1. CDR1 SGHRS and CDR2 YFSETQ come from the germline V gene. The length of the CDR3 is 18 residues. Trimming took 0 bases from V and 6 from J; bases not matched to a gene: 13. CDR3 residues: CASSLAVGQGASKAEAFF. In DNA form, the CDR3 reads TGCGCCAGCAGCTTGGCCGTCGGACAGGGGGCTTCGAAGGCTGAAGCTTTCTTT. The full variable domain, completed using reference TRBV5-1 and TRBJ1-1, is KAGVTQTPRYLIKTRGQQVTLSCSPISGHRSVSWYQQTPGQGLQFLFEYFSETQRNKGNFPGRFSGRQFSNSRSEMNVSTLELGDSALYLCASSLAVGQGASKAEAFFGQGTRLTVV.

The chain has TRBV5-1 and TRBJ2-1, with D uncertain. This CDR3 is built from 15 residues. Germline CDR1 is SGHRS and CDR2 is YFSETQ. Trimming removed 4 bases at V and 9 bases at J, with 20 bases between. Here the CDR3 reads CASSPSSPPPGEQFF. CDR3 bases: TGCGCCAGCAGCCCCAGTAGCCCCCCGCCCGGTGAGCAGTTCTTC.

The chain combines TRBV18 with TRBJ2-2; 12 nucleotides agree with TRBD1. CDR3 length equals 17 residues. Germline V gene lookup returns CDR1 KGHSH and CDR2 LQKENI. V dropped 3 bases and J dropped 4; count of bases not matched to a gene: 6. CDR3 DNA sequence: TGTGCCAGCTCACCCTCCCGGGACAGGGGGCGCACCGGGGAGCTGTTTTTT. As protein: CASSPSRDRGRTGELFF.

The chain carries TRBV15 and TRBJ2-3; D ambiguous. Trimming cost V 0 bases and J 1 base, with 8 bases left between them. Germline V CDR1 and CDR2: LNHNV, YYDKDF (reference sequence). The CDR3 loop spans 15 amino acids. CDR3 in amino acids: CATSRDPTGTDTQYF. The CDR3 nucleotides read TGTGCCACCAGCAGAGATCCTACAGGCACAGATACGCAGTATTTT.

This chain joins TRBV6-1 and TRBJ1-2; 7 positions match TRBD1. V lost 4 bases, J lost 2 bases, and 10 bases stayed unmatched. The CDR3 is made up of 16 amino acids. The germline V gene has CDR1 MNHNS and CDR2 SASEGT. In nucleotides, the CDR3 is TGTGCCAGCAGTGGACGACAGGGCGGCTTGAACTATGGCTACACCTTC. Translating gives CASSGRQGGLNYGYTF.

The gene calls are TRBV12-5 and TRBJ1-2; D unresolved. Trimming pared 9 bases from V and 6 bases from J, leaving 17 bases between. CDR1 and CDR2 from the germline V gene are LGHNT and FRNRAP. This CDR3 is 13 amino acids long. Written as DNA, the CDR3 is TGTGCTAGGGGCGAAGGGCCGGAGGATGGCTACACCTTC. Protein: CARGEGPEDGYTF.

Turning to this clone: A junction boundary mismatches the germline segment, possibly from a read error. The chain combines TRBV18 with TRBJ2-7; 7 bases agree with TRBD2. CDR3 length equals 14 residues. In germline, CDR1 is KGHSH, CDR2 LQKENI. The CDR3 sequence: CAGSPGGPSYEQYF. The CDR3 bases are TGTGCCGGCTCACCGGGGGGACCTTCCTACGAGCAGTACTTC.

The rearrangement links TRBV28 to TRBJ2-7; 8 bases are a match to TRBD1. J lost 0 bases, V lost 6 bases, and 4 bases had no gene match. Germline values: CDR1 MDHEN, CDR2 SYDVKM. The CDR3 consists of 14 residues. The CDR3 bases are TGTGCCAGCAGAGGGACAGGCGTCTCCTACGAGCAGTACTTC. It translates to CASRGTGVSYEQYF.

The CDR3 spells CASSSTSFTGELFF. In DNA, the CDR3 is TGTGCCAGCAGCTCGACTAGTTTCACCGGGGAGCTGTTTTTT. The chain uses TRBV7-2 and TRBJ2-2, with D perhaps matching TRBD2 (6 bases). V was clipped by 4 bases and J by 4 bases, with 10 bases between them. The CDR3 is 14 residues long. The V gene's germline CDR1 is SGHTA and CDR2 FQGNSA.

This sequence joins TRBV7-2 and TRBJ1-5; unclear D gene. Trimming left V 2 bases short and J 5 bases short, with 7 bases between. CDR3 length: 13 amino acids. The V gene's germline CDR1 is SGHTA and CDR2 FQGNSA. The CDR3, as DNA: TGTGCCAGCAGCTTATGGGGAGATCAGCCCCAGCATTTT. It translates to CASSLWGDQPQHF.

The chain employs TRBV5-6 and TRBJ1-2, with 9 bases identical to TRBD1. This CDR3 has 15 amino acids. With V trimmed by 3 bases and J by 4 bases, 7 bases remained unmatched. Germline V gene data show CDR1 as SGHDT and CDR2 as YYEEEE. CDR3 DNA sequence: TGTGCCAGCAGCTCATCCGGGACAGGGCCCTATGGCTACACCTTC. It encodes CASSSSGTGPYGYTF. The variable domain in full, with the rest retrieved from reference TRBV5-6 and TRBJ1-2, is DAGVTQSPTHLIKTRGQQVTLRCSPKSGHDTVSWYQQALGQGPQFIFQYYEEEERQRGNFPDRFSGHQFPNYSSELNVNALLLGDSALYLCASSSSGTGPYGYTFGSGTRLTVV.

The chain couples TRBV27 to TRBJ1-2, with 9 bases lining up with TRBD1. The CDR3 sequence is 12 residues long. The germline CDR1 and CDR2 sequences are MNHEY and SMNVEV (reference sequence). The J segment lost 5 bases and the V segment lost 8 bases, leaving 3 bases of the junction unmatched. The CDR3 region is CASRQGGYGYTF. The CDR3 nucleotides are TGTGCCAGCCGACAGGGGGGATATGGCTACACCTTC.